This T cell receptor (beta chain) was observed in a study of T cell changes during pregnancy in multiple sclerosis. TCRdb keeps only in-frame clones here, not all; method: immunoSEQ multiplex PCR. This repertoire shows roughly 18,000 clones, about four fifths found once; its top ten account for less than 12%. This specimen consisted of CD8+ T cells from peripheral blood mononuclear cells, obtained in the second trimester of pregnancy. The sequence derives from a female donor in good health, enrolled as a control in a pregnancy study.

Here the CDR3 reads CATSKNSGEQFF. The CDR3 nucleotides read TGTGCCACCAGCAAAAATAGCGGTGAGCAGTTCTTC. The rearrangement uses TRBV15 and TRBJ2-1; TRBD2 is a possible D gene (6 bases). The CDR3 has 12 amino acids. The germline CDR1 and CDR2 sequences are LNHNV and YYDKDF (reference sequence). Trimming shortened V by 4 bases and J by 9 bases, and 10 bases separated the two germline ends.